This is a list of T cell receptor beta chains from one sample in a study of cytomegalovirus exposure and HLA in healthy donors. Assay: immunoSEQ multiplex PCR; the TCRdb copy retains only in-frame clones and omits some. The data contain about 130,000 clones, around 77% of them singletons. Sequencing was performed on PBMCs. These receptors all stem from a woman between 50 and 59 years old in good health and CMV-seronegative. The CDR3 runs from the conserved cysteine through the conserved F or W.

v_call: TRBV15; cdr3_length: 17; cdr3_aa: CATSRDLAGGRSYEQYF
v_call: TRBV18; cdr3_length: 17; cdr3_aa: CASSRGTGVGGNQPQNF
v_call: TRBV30; cdr3_length: 11; cdr3_aa: CAWNFRGGAFF
v_call: TRBV30; cdr3_length: 14; cdr3_aa: CAWRDRGQLGPQHF
v_call: TRBV29-1; cdr3_length: 13; cdr3_aa: CSVVGLLYNEQFF
v_call: TRBV4-1; cdr3_length: 15; cdr3_aa: CASSQHRNSNQPQHF
v_call: TRBV25-1; cdr3_length: 13; cdr3_aa: CASTTGTYNEQFF
v_call: TRBV7-9; cdr3_length: 16; cdr3_aa: CASSLGLGLAYNEQFF
v_call: TRBV27; cdr3_length: 17; cdr3_aa: CASSFLRTSGSYNEQFF
v_call: TRBV30; cdr3_length: 13; cdr3_aa: CAWKGQFDYGYTF
v_call: TRBV10-3; cdr3_length: 17; cdr3_aa: CAISGYRFSSGANVLTF
v_call: TRBV5-6; cdr3_length: 15; cdr3_aa: CASSLRQGWNQPQHF
v_call: TRBV7-8; cdr3_length: 17; cdr3_aa: CASSRSGTGGVRTEAFF
v_call: TRBV19; cdr3_length: 14; cdr3_aa: CASSSTGPNYGYTF
v_call: TRBV10-1; cdr3_length: 13; cdr3_aa: CASRQGFNQPQHF
v_call: TRBV19; cdr3_length: 14; cdr3_aa: CASSISRAGEKLFF
v_call: TRBV4-2; cdr3_length: 16; cdr3_aa: CASSPGLAGNTDTQYF
v_call: TRBV6-5; cdr3_length: 13; cdr3_aa: CASSKGQGWGYTF
v_call: TRBV11-2; cdr3_length: 16; cdr3_aa: CASSQGLAGGEDTQYF
v_call: TRBV4-3; cdr3_length: 17; cdr3_aa: CASSQDIQGARTDTQYF
v_call: TRBV28; cdr3_length: 14; cdr3_aa: CASSFPGFDTEAFF
v_call: TRBV9; cdr3_length: 16; cdr3_aa: CASSAVGTLITDTQYF